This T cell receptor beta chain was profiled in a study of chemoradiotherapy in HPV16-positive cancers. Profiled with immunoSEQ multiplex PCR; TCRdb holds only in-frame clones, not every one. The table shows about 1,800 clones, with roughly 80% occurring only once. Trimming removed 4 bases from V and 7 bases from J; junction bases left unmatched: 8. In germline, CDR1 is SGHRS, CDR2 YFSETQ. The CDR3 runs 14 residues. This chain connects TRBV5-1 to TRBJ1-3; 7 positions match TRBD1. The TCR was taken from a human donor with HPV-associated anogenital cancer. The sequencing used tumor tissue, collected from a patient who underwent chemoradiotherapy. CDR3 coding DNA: TGCGCCAGCAGCCCCGCTCCAGGGGGGAACACCATATATTTT. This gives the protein CASSPAPGGNTIYF.